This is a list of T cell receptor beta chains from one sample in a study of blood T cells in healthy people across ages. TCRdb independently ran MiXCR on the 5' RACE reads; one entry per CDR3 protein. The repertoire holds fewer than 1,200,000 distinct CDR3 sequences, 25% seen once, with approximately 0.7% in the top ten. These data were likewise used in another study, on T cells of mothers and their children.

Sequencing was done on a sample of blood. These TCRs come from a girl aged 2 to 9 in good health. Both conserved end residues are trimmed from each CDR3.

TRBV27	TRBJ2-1	ATGFQLRAGSYNEQF
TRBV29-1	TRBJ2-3	SVEDLQGRWADTQY
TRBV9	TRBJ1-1	ASSVTASTEAF
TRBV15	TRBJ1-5	ATSRDLEPQH
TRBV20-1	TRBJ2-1	SVPRWNEQF
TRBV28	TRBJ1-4	ASRQGSLATNEKLF
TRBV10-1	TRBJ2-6	ASSGAPVLT
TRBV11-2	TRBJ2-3	ASSLPGTVGTDTQY
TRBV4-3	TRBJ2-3	ASSQGGLGTYTQY
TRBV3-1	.	ASSQVPRTVEETQY
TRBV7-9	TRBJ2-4	ASSLSQGIVSGNIQY
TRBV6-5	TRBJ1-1	ASSYLGRGQTEAF
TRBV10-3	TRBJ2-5	AISVGQAPQETQY
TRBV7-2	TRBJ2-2	ASSSGLLNTGELF
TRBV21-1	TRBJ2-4	ASSKNAGGPRACKDIQY
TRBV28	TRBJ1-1	ASHSYRTEAF
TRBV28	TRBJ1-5	ASTYGYQPQH
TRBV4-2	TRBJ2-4	ASSQDLRESTLAKNIQY
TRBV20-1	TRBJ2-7	SARWDRPWGEQY
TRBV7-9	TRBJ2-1	ASSEPGPGTPPLGEQF
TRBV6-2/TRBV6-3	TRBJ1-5	ASSSIRANQPQH
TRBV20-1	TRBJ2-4	SASSPWAKNIQY
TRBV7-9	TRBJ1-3	ASSLPTTGTTTRNTIY
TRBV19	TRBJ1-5	AVGDRGNQPQH
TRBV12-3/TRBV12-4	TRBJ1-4	ASSPKGEKLF
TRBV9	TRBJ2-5	ASSVATDRGPYEETQY
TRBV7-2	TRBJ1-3	ASSLALVGNAGNTIY
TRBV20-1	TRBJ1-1	RPGQDGVEAF
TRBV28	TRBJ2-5	ASSLWASGRETQY
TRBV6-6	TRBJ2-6	ASSPRSGVSGANVLT
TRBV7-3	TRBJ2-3	ASSLSVQITDTQY
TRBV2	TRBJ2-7	ANRPGSSYEQY
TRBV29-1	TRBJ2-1	SVEDRGKSSYNEQF
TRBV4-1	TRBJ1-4	ASSQGLWGTGKEKLF